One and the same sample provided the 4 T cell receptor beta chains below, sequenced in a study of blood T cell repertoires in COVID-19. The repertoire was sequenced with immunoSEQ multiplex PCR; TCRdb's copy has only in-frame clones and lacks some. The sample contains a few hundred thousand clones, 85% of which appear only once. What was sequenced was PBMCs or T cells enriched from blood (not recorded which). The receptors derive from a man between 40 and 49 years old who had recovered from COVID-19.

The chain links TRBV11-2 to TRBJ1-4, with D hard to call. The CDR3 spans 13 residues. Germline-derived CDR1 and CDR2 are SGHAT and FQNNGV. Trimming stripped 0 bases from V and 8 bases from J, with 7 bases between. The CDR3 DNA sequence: TGTGCCAGCAGCTTAGATCACTGGGAAAAACTGTTTTTT. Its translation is CASSLDHWEKLFF.

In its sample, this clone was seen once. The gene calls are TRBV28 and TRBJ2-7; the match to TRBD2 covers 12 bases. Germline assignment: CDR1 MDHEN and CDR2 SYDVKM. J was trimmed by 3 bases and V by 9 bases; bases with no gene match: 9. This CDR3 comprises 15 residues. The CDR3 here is CASEMGLAGDYEQYF. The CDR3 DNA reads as TGTGCCAGTGAAATGGGACTAGCGGGTGACTACGAGCAGTACTTC.

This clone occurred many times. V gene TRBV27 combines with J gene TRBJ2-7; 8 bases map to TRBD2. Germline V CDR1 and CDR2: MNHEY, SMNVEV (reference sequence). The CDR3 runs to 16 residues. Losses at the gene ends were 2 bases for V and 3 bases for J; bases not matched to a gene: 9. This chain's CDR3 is CASSLVVAGGVYEQYF. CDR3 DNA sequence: TGTGCCAGCAGTTTAGTGGTCGCGGGAGGTGTCTACGAGCAGTACTTC.

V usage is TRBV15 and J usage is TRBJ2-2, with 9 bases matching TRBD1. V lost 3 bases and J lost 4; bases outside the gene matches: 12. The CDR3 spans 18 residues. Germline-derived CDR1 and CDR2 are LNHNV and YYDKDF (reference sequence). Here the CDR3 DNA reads TGTGCCACCAGCAGGACAGGGGGTGTGATGTTAGGCACCGGGGAGCTGTTTTTT. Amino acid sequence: CATSRTGGVMLGTGELFF. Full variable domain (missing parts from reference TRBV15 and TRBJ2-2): DAMVIQNPRYQVTQFGKPVTLSCSQTLNHNVMYWYQQKSSQAPKLLFHYYDKDFNNEADTPDNFQSRRPNTSFCFLDIRSPGLGDTAMYLCATSRTGGVMLGTGELFFGEGSRLTVL.